The 25 T cell receptor beta chains listed next were all sequenced from one sample in a study of cytomegalovirus exposure and HLA in healthy donors. PCR employed 60 Vbeta and 13 Jbeta primers. Some clones are missing from TCRdb's copy, which holds only in-frame ones; the method was immunoSEQ multiplex PCR. The sample comprises some 180,000 clones, 80% to 85% of which are singletons, and less than 2.5% rests with the top ten. The sequenced material came from PBMCs. The receptors derive from a male donor in good health and CMV-seronegative.

This chain connects TRBV5-4 to TRBJ2-5; 8 bases align to TRBD1. CDR1 is SGHNT and CDR2 is YYREEE in the germline V gene (reference sequence). The ends lost 4 bases at V and 4 bases at J; junction bases unmatched: 9. The CDR3 sequence is 15 residues long. The CDR3 protein is CASSPAQGAGETQYF. The CDR3 DNA reads as TGTGCCAGCAGCCCGGCCCAGGGGGCGGGAGAGACCCAGTACTTC.

V usage is TRBV7-8 and J usage is TRBJ2-5; TRBD2 aligns across 9 bases. CDR3 length equals 18 residues. The J segment lost 5 bases and the V segment lost 5 bases, leaving 18 bases of the junction unmatched. Germline values: CDR1 SGHVS, CDR2 FQNEAQ. This chain's CDR3 is CASSVPTNAGGPRETQYF. The CDR3 DNA is TGTGCCAGCAGCGTACCGACTAACGCGGGGGGGCCCCGGGAGACCCAGTACTTC.

This clone was found a few times. The chain couples TRBV7-9 to TRBJ1-4; a possible D gene is TRBD1 (6 bases). V lost 5 bases, J lost 7 bases, and 17 bases lay in between. Looked up from germline, CDR1 is SEHNR and CDR2 is FQNEAQ (reference sequence). The CDR3 spans 15 residues. The CDR3 region is CASSHKSGGSEKLFF. In DNA form, the CDR3 reads TGTGCCAGCAGCCATAAGAGCGGGGGCTCTGAAAAACTGTTTTTT.

The CDR3 region is CAWSRPGLGGFGPLHF. The CDR3 nucleotides are TGTGCCTGGAGTCGCCCCGGCCTAGGGGGCTTCGGACCCCTCCACTTT. The J gene is TRBJ1-6, the V gene TRBV30; 7 bases fit TRBD1. The ends lost 2 bases at V and 12 bases at J; junction bases unmatched: 16. The CDR3 is 16 amino acids. CDR1 is GTSNPN and CDR2 is SVGIG in the germline V gene (reference sequence).

The genes are TRBV5-1 and TRBJ2-4; a possible D gene is TRBD1 (5 bases). Germline V gene lookup returns CDR1 SGHRS and CDR2 YFSETQ. This CDR3 has 13 amino acids. Trimming took 2 bases from V and 7 from J, leaving 10 bases between them. CDR3 sequence (DNA): TGCGCCAGCAGCTTCCAGGGCGAGAACATTCAGTACTTC. It translates to CASSFQGENIQYF.

The chain has TRBV28 and TRBJ1-2; possible D gene TRBD1, 6 bases. Germline lookup yields CDR1 MDHEN and CDR2 SYDVKM. The length of the CDR3 is 13 residues. The V and J ends lost 10 bases and 8 bases respectively, with 20 bases between them. Here the CDR3 reads CATVLGGLRGYTF. The CDR3 bases are TGTGCCACCGTGCTCGGGGGGCTTCGCGGCTACACCTTC.

J is TRBJ2-3 and V is TRBV5-1; D might be TRBD1 (6 bases). Germline lookup yields CDR1 SGHRS and CDR2 YFSETQ. CDR3 length: 13 amino acids. The V gene lost 3 bases and the J gene lost 4 bases, with 9 bases spanning the gap. CDR3 DNA: TGCGCCAGCAGCTCCCCAGGGGCAGATACGCAGTATTTT. This sequence encodes CASSSPGADTQYF. The complete variable domain, with remaining parts taken from reference TRBV5-1 and TRBJ2-3, reads KAGVTQTPRYLIKTRGQQVTLSCSPISGHRSVSWYQQTPGQGLQFLFEYFSETQRNKGNFPGRFSGRQFSNSRSEMNVSTLELGDSALYLCASSSPGADTQYFGPGTRLTVL.

This clone has only one observation. This chain links TRBV18 with TRBJ2-1; the match to TRBD2 covers 8 bases. Germline loops: CDR1 KGHSH, CDR2 LQKENI. The J segment lost 5 bases and the V segment lost 2 bases, leaving 2 bases of the junction unmatched. The CDR3 length is 14 residues. DNA of the CDR3: TGTGCCAGCTCACCAGCACTAGCGGACAATGAGCAGTTCTTC. This encodes CASSPALADNEQFF.

This clone was detected only a few times. The V call is TRBV6-1, the J call TRBJ1-2, with 10 bases matching TRBD1. With 6 bases clipped from V and 2 bases from J, the junction kept 6 bases outside the gene matches. CDR3 length equals 15 residues. Germline V lookup: CDR1 MNHNS, CDR2 SASEGT. CDR3 amino acids: CASSFRDRGNYGYTF. The CDR3 DNA reads as TGTGCCAGCAGCTTCCGGGACAGGGGCAACTATGGCTACACCTTC.

The chain is built from TRBV6-6 and TRBJ2-6, with a weak D call TRBD2 (5 bases). V shed 9 bases and J shed 1 base, with 7 bases lying between them. The CDR3 is 13 residues long. Germline CDR1 and CDR2: MNHNY and SVGAGI (reference sequence). CDR3 coding DNA: TGTGCCAGTCGAGGGTCTGGGGCCAACGTCCTGACTTTC. It yields the protein CASRGSGANVLTF.

The chain couples TRBV7-9 to TRBJ1-1, with TRBD1 as a possible D gene (5 bases). V lost 5 bases and J 4 bases, leaving 23 bases between the germline ends. CDR3 size: 17 residues. In germline, CDR1 is SEHNR, CDR2 FQNEAQ (reference sequence). The CDR3 coding sequence is TGTGCCAGCAGCCCCGGGGGGGGTCCACAAATTGGCACTGAAGCTTTCTTT. It translates to CASSPGGGPQIGTEAFF.

The rearrangement links TRBV5-4 to TRBJ1-3; no definite D call. Germline loops: CDR1 SGHNT, CDR2 YYREEE (reference sequence). This CDR3 comprises 14 residues. V lost 4 bases and J lost 1, with 9 bases in between. CDR3 nucleotide sequence: TGTGCCAGCAGCCTGCCACATTCTGGAAACACCATATATTTT. Its protein product is CASSLPHSGNTIYF.

The chain joins TRBV9 to TRBJ2-1; TRBD1 is a possible D gene (5 bases). Trimming left V 0 bases short and J 2 bases short, with 12 bases between. Germline V CDR1 and CDR2: SGDLS, YYNGEE. The CDR3 loop spans 16 amino acids. In DNA, the CDR3 is TGTGCCAGCAGCGTAGCAGGGAATTTAGCCTACAATGAGCAGTTCTTC. It encodes CASSVAGNLAYNEQFF.

The CDR3 loop is CASGQGNTGELFF. CDR3 sequence (DNA): TGCGCCAGCGGACAGGGGAACACCGGGGAGCTGTTTTTT. J is TRBJ2-2 and V is TRBV10-2, with 8 positions matching TRBD1. The germline CDR1 and CDR2 sequences are WSHSY and SAAADI. With V trimmed by 8 bases and J by 1 base, 0 bases remained unmatched. This CDR3 contains 13 residues.

The rearrangement joins TRBV6-6 to TRBJ1-6; tentatively, D is TRBD1 (5 bases). CDR1 and CDR2 (germline): MNHNY, SVGAGI (reference sequence). The V and J ends lost 6 bases and 6 bases respectively, with 12 bases between them. The CDR3 totals 14 residues. CDR3 nucleotides: TGTGCCAGCAGCCCCGAAGGGGCTAATTCACCCCTCCACTTT. This encodes CASSPEGANSPLHF.

This chain uses TRBV4-1 with TRBJ2-1; 9 bases align to TRBD2. The V gene end was trimmed by 0 bases and the J gene end by 6 bases; junction bases not matched to a gene: 15. The germline gives CDR1 MGHRA, CDR2 YSYEKL. The CDR3 consists of 19 residues. The CDR3 loop reads CASSQDLVLPRGGLNEQFF. The CDR3 DNA sequence: TGCGCCAGCAGCCAAGATTTGGTCCTCCCGCGGGGGGGCCTCAATGAGCAGTTCTTC.

The chain carries TRBV5-1 and TRBJ1-2; TRBD1 matches 7 bases. V shed 4 bases, J shed 5 bases, and the junction held 14 bases outside the gene matches. CDR1 is SGHRS and CDR2 is YFSETQ in the germline V gene. This CDR3 comprises 16 residues. The CDR3 DNA is TGCGCCAGCAGCCCGGAGGACAGGATGGGTGTTTATGGCTACACCTTC. It encodes CASSPEDRMGVYGYTF.

The chain uses TRBV18 and TRBJ1-2, with D possibly being TRBD1 (5 bases). Trimming stripped 1 base from V and 6 bases from J, with 12 bases between. The CDR3 sequence is 14 residues long. Germline values: CDR1 KGHSH, CDR2 LQKENI. The CDR3 nucleotides are TGTGCCAGCTCACCACAACAGGCCTTGGATGGCTACACCTTC. Residues: CASSPQQALDGYTF.

V gene TRBV7-6 combines with J gene TRBJ1-4; D is unclear. Deletions cut 2 bases from V and 0 bases from J, with 7 bases between. The CDR3 extends over 15 amino acids. Germline V gives CDR1 SGHVS, CDR2 FNYEAQ. This chain's CDR3 is CASSLNPATNEKLFF. CDR3 DNA: TGTGCCAGCAGCTTAAACCCAGCAACTAATGAAAAACTGTTTTTT.

This clone showed up many times. The CDR3 here is CASSYRRGPQETQYF. The CDR3 coding sequence is TGTGCCAGCAGTTACCGCCGAGGGCCACAAGAGACCCAGTACTTC. This chain uses TRBV6-5 with TRBJ2-5; TRBD2 is a possible D gene (5 bases). Germline V gives CDR1 MNHEY, CDR2 SVGAGI. Trimming pared 2 bases from V and 2 bases from J, leaving 12 bases between. This CDR3 is built from 15 residues.

The chain combines TRBV5-1 with TRBJ1-2; D unresolved. With 0 bases removed from V and 4 bases from J, the gap between germline ends came to 10 bases. The germline CDR1 and CDR2 sequences are SGHRS and YFSETQ. This CDR3 has 14 residues. CDR3 coding DNA: TGCGCCAGCAGCTTGGTATCAGGAACCTATGGCTACACCTTC. Amino acids: CASSLVSGTYGYTF.

V is TRBV7-6 and J is TRBJ2-1; 10 bases map to TRBD2. This CDR3 spans 15 amino acids. Germline V gene data show CDR1 as SGHVS and CDR2 as FNYEAQ. J gave up 8 bases and V 3 bases, and 7 bases lay outside the gene matches. CDR3 sequence reads: CASSFQRGGGDEQFF. CDR3 DNA sequence: TGTGCCAGCAGCTTCCAGCGGGGGGGCGGGGATGAGCAGTTCTTC.

The gene calls are TRBV6-6 and TRBJ1-5; 7 positions match TRBD1. With V trimmed by 6 bases and J by 2 bases, 4 bases remained unmatched. Germline-derived CDR1 and CDR2 are MNHNY and SVGAGI (reference sequence). CDR3 length: 14 amino acids. CDR3 amino acids: CASRPDRGNQPQHF. The DNA of the CDR3 is TGTGCCAGCAGGCCAGACAGGGGCAATCAGCCCCAGCATTTT.

J is TRBJ2-5 and V is TRBV2; tentatively, D is TRBD1 (6 bases). The CDR3 extends over 13 amino acids. Germline loops: CDR1 SNHLY, CDR2 FYNNEI. The ends were cut back, 5 bases at V and 5 bases at J, with 12 bases in the middle. Written as DNA, the CDR3 is TGTGCCAGCAGTCAACAGGGACCCGAGACCCAGTACTTC. Translated, it gives CASSQQGPETQYF.

This chain uses TRBV5-1 with TRBJ1-3; a possible D gene is TRBD1 (6 bases). The CDR3 contains 14 residues. V lost 4 bases to trimming and J lost 5 bases, with 13 bases between them. Germline CDR1 is SGHRS and CDR2 is YFSETQ. CDR3 nucleotides: TGCGCCAGCAGCCTTAGCGACAGGCGAAACACCATATATTTT. The encoded protein is CASSLSDRRNTIYF.